The 5 T cell receptor beta chains reported below all come from one sample, sequenced in a study of vaccination effects on CD4 cells after COVID-19. Measured with immunoSEQ multiplex PCR; TCRdb has only the in-frame clones, and not every one. The sample consists of tens of thousands of clones, around three quarters of them appearing once. Antigen-specific CD4+ T cell clonotypes were called by their expansion after viral peptide-pool culture in ViraFEST. Culture lasted roughly 9 days before CD4+ T cell isolation. Vaccinated recipients, who were negative for nucleocapsid antibodies, had no history of SARS-CoV-2 infection. No antigen has been identified for these receptors. Material: CD4+ T cells from PBMCs cultured with HCoV-OC43 spike peptides, obtained before COVID-19 vaccination. The subset denotes: HCoV-OC43 spike overlapping peptide pool stimulation. The receptors originated from a human donor who received a COVID-19 vaccine.

V and J are TRBV19 and TRBJ1-2; 9 nucleotides align to TRBD1. CDR3 length equals 14 residues. The V and J ends lost 6 bases and 8 bases, in that order; junction bases with no gene match: 10. Germline V gene lookup returns CDR1 LNHDA and CDR2 SQIVND (reference sequence). As DNA, the CDR3 is TGTGCCAGTAGGGGGGACAGGGTCTTAGCCGGCTACACCTTC. Translation: CASRGDRVLAGYTF. The entire variable domain, with the rest obtained from reference TRBV19 and TRBJ1-2, is as follows: DGGITQSPKYLFRKEGQNVTLSCEQNLNHDAMYWYRQDPGQGLRLIYYSQIVNDFQKGDIAEGYSVSREKKESFPLTVTSAQKNPTAFYLCASRGDRVLAGYTFGSGTRLTVV.

The chain is built from TRBV10-1 and TRBJ2-1; 11 bases fit TRBD2. V gave up 4 bases and J gave up 2 bases; unmatched junction bases: 13. CDR1 WNHNN and CDR2 SYGVQD come from the germline V gene (reference sequence). The CDR3 runs 19 residues. CDR3 protein: CASSGSSGGTPIPYNEQFF. The CDR3 coding sequence is TGCGCCAGCAGTGGATCTAGCGGGGGGACCCCGATACCCTACAATGAGCAGTTCTTC.

This clone came up once. The V call is TRBV7-3, the J call TRBJ2-3; 8 positions match TRBD1. Losses at the gene ends were 6 bases for V and 4 bases for J; bases not matched to a gene: 3. The length of the CDR3 is 13 residues. Germline V CDR1 and CDR2: SGHTA, FQGTGA. The CDR3 protein is CASSNRGADTQYF. In DNA form, the CDR3 reads TGTGCCAGCAGTAACAGGGGGGCAGATACGCAGTATTTT.

This clone has a handful of counts. The CDR3 nucleotides are TGTGCCAGCAGTTCCAGGGCTGGCTACACCTTC. As protein: CASSSRAGYTF. The chain employs TRBV12-3 or TRBV12-4 and TRBJ1-2, with D possibly TRBD1 on 5 matching bases. Trimming removed 4 bases from V and 7 bases from J, with 7 bases in between. The CDR3 sequence is 11 residues long.

The chain links TRBV5-1 to TRBJ2-5; D perhaps matches TRBD1 (6 bases). Germline assignment: CDR1 SGHRS and CDR2 YFSETQ. V gave up 3 bases and J gave up 7 bases, with 13 bases separating them. CDR3 size: 13 residues. The CDR3, as DNA: TGCGCCAGCAGCTCACAGGGCTTGGGGACCCAGTACTTC. Translated: CASSSQGLGTQYF.